The rows below give T cell receptor beta chains drawn from one sample of a study of blood T cells in healthy people across ages. TCRdb redid the calling of the 5' RACE reads with MiXCR, one entry per CDR3 protein. The table lists approximately 800,000 distinct CDR3 sequences, 35% to 60% of them singletons. The sequenced sample consisted of blood. The origin of the receptors is a man older than 75 in good health. Both conserved end residues are part of each CDR3. D genes are given only for firm matches. For some rows the clone size is stated as once, few or many, or as a class when expanded; others skip it.

abundance | d_gene | j_gene | v_gene | CDR3aa | CDR3nt
few | NA | TRBJ2-7 | TRBV6-2/TRBV6-3 | CASRSSGGTYEQYF | TGTGCCAGCAGAAGTTCTGGCGGAACCTACGAGCAGTACTTC
many | NA | TRBJ2-7 | TRBV20-1 | CSASPTDFEQYF | TGCAGTGCCTCCCCTACGGATTTCGAGCAGTACTTC
many | NA | TRBJ2-3 | TRBV20-1 | CSASGDTQYF | TGCAGTGCTTCGGGAGATACGCAGTATTTT
once | NA | TRBJ1-1 | TRBV27 | CASSPTPSPEAFF | TGTGCCAGCAGTCCCACCCCCTCACCCGAAGCTTTCTTT
many | TRBD2 | TRBJ2-7 | TRBV28 | CASRPTLAGLLQYF | TGTGCCAGCAGGCCGACACTAGCGGGACTATTACAGTACTTC
few | TRBD2 | TRBJ2-2 | TRBV24-1 | CATSDPVGLAGVTGELFF | TGTGCCACCAGTGATCCAGTTGGGCTAGCGGGAGTCACCGGGGAGCTGTTTTTT
NA | NA | TRBJ1-1 | TRBV4-3 | CASSNRIGHTEAFF | TGCGCCAGCAGCAACCGAATCGGGCACACTGAAGCTTTCTTT
NA | NA | TRBJ2-3 | TRBV24-1 | CATGGPGGTDTQYF | TGTGCCACCGGTGGGCCGGGGGGCACAGATACGCAGTATTTT
few | TRBD2 | TRBJ2-7 | TRBV20-1 | CSARLAGGRYEQYF | TGCAGTGCTAGACTAGCGGGAGGCCGCTACGAGCAGTACTTC
few | NA | TRBJ2-7 | TRBV7-2 | CASSPHGGGTYEQYF | TGTGCCAGCAGCCCCCATGGTGGGGGTACCTACGAGCAGTACTTC
NA | NA | TRBJ1-1 | TRBV15 | CATSREGRRGTEAFF | TGTGCCACCAGCAGAGAGGGGCGGCGGGGCACTGAAGCTTTCTTT
NA | NA | TRBJ2-7 | TRBV5-1 | CASSPDQSRYEQYF | TGCGCCAGCAGCCCGGATCAAAGCCGCTACGAGCAGTACTTC
NA | NA | TRBJ2-5 | TRBV5-1 | CASSFTGTKETQYF | TGCGCCAGCAGCTTTACAGGGACTAAAGAGACCCAGTACTTC
many | TRBD2 | TRBJ2-3 | TRBV29-1 | CSVGLAGSLADTQYF | TGCAGCGTTGGACTAGCGGGGTCGTTAGCAGATACGCAGTATTTT
NA | TRBD2 | TRBJ2-1 | TRBV5-1 | CASSLEGGSGIGEQFF | TGCGCCAGCAGCTTGGAAGGAGGTAGCGGGATAGGTGAGCAGTTCTTC
NA | NA | TRBJ2-4 | TRBV4-2 | CASSQDSQVGIQYF | TGTGCCAGCAGCCAAGATAGCCAGGTTGGCATTCAGTACTTC
NA | NA | TRBJ2-5 | TRBV21-1 | CASSKRRRGPETQYF | TGTGCCAGCAGCAAACGGCGGAGGGGGCCGGAGACCCAGTACTTC
few | TRBD1 | TRBJ2-5 | TRBV7-6 | CASSTTGAYNEQYF | TGTGCCAGCAGCACGACAGGGGCTTACAATGAGCAGTACTTC
NA | TRBD1 | TRBJ1-5 | TRBV20-1 | CSARRQGQGNQPQHF | TGCAGTGCCAGACGACAGGGTCAAGGCAATCAGCCCCAGCATTTT
NA | NA | TRBJ1-4 | TRBV25-1 | CASSEDAHLREKLFF | TGTGCCAGCAGTGAGGATGCTCACCTCCGGGAAAAACTGTTTTTT
NA | NA | TRBJ2-5 | TRBV4-3 | CASSQDVYGTAKTQYF | TGCGCCAGCAGCCAAGATGTGTACGGGACGGCAAAGACCCAGTACTTC
NA | TRBD2 | TRBJ2-1 | TRBV7-9 | CASSPDRGLAGGSSYNEQFF | TGTGCCAGCAGCCCTGACCGCGGACTAGCGGGAGGGAGCTCCTACAATGAGCAGTTCTTC
NA | NA | TRBJ2-7 | TRBV6-2/TRBV6-3 | CASRRTRYIPEQYF | TGTGCCAGCAGAAGGACAAGGTACATCCCCGAGCAGTACTTC
few | NA | TRBJ2-1 | TRBV9 | CASSVKSGASYNEQFF | TGTGCCAGCAGCGTAAAAAGTGGGGCCTCCTACAATGAGCAGTTCTTC
NA | TRBD2 | TRBJ2-1 | TRBV14 | CASSQDRAGLEQFF | TGTGCCAGCAGCCAAGATAGAGCGGGACTTGAGCAGTTCTTC
NA | TRBD2 | TRBJ2-7 | TRBV5-1 | CASSLNLGGRLAGSSEQYF | TGCGCCAGCAGCTTGAATTTAGGGGGCCGACTAGCGGGATCTAGCGAGCAGTACTTC
NA | NA | TRBJ2-1 | TRBV10-3 | CAISESGSSYNEQFF | TGTGCCATCAGTGAGTCGGGGAGCTCCTACAATGAGCAGTTCTTC
NA | TRBD2 | TRBJ2-7 | TRBV5-1 | CASSGSFPYEQYF | TGCGCCAGTAGCGGGAGTTTCCCCTACGAGCAGTACTTC
once | TRBD2 | TRBJ2-3 | TRBV5-1 | CASCLAGDDTQYF | TGCGCCAGCTGTCTAGCGGGGGACGATACGCAGTATTTT
many | NA | TRBJ2-7 | TRBV5-1 | CASSSTTVGGHEQYF | TGCGCCAGCAGCTCAACAACCGTGGGGGGCCACGAGCAGTACTTC
few | NA | TRBJ2-1 | TRBV7-8 | CASSSSPPGTSYNEQFF | TGTGCCAGCAGCTCCTCTCCTCCGGGGACCTCCTACAATGAGCAGTTCTTC
NA | NA | TRBJ2-7 | TRBV27 | CASSFSHGYEQYF | TGTGCCAGCAGTTTTTCACACGGCTACGAGCAGTACTTC
few | TRBD1 | TRBJ1-2 | TRBV5-6 | CASSFRTGGDGYTF | TGTGCCAGCAGCTTTAGGACAGGGGGAGATGGCTACACCTTC
NA | NA | TRBJ2-1 | TRBV6-2/TRBV6-3 | CASRLAAGEQFF | TGTGCCAGCAGACTAGCAGCAGGCGAGCAGTTCTTC
few | NA | TRBJ2-3 | TRBV28 | CASSFGPADTQYF | TGTGCCAGCAGTTTTGGGCCGGCAGATACGCAGTATTTT
NA | NA | TRBJ1-5 | TRBV20-1 | CSASGGRVIVNQPQHF | TGCAGTGCTAGTGGCGGGCGAGTGATTGTAAATCAGCCCCAGCATTTT
NA | TRBD1 | TRBJ1-1 | TRBV7-2 | CASSLGAGTGSTEAFF | TGTGCCAGCAGCTTAGGGGCCGGGACAGGGAGCACTGAAGCTTTCTTT